This note documents a single T cell receptor beta chain sequence. Seattle patients were enrolled while actively infected and followed longitudinally. Here immunoSEQ multiplex PCR was the method, and the copy in TCRdb shows in-frame clones only, minus some. Among tens of thousands of clones, 90% to 95% were seen once, and the ten largest hold 6% to 7.5%. The CDR3 spans 14 residues. Germline V gene lookup returns CDR1 GTSNPN and CDR2 SVGIG (reference sequence). Trimming removed 3 bases at V and 4 bases at J, with 12 bases between. The entry originates in a study of blood T cell repertoires in COVID-19. About the research overall: Samples representing acute and convalescent COVID-19 were sourced from the United States, Italy and Spain. From T cells, B-cell-depleted T cells, or PBMCs came the material, which was cDNA or gDNA.

This receptor was obtained from a man aged 40-49 years with COVID-19, enrolled during active disease. The chain recombines TRBV30 with TRBJ1-4; the D gene is possibly TRBD1 (5 bases). Source material: peripheral blood. CDR3: CAWSPGGGNEKLFF. CDR3 DNA sequence: TGTGCCTGGAGCCCGGGGGGGGGTAATGAAAAACTGTTTTTT.